This T cell receptor beta chain was recorded in a study of blood T cell repertoires in COVID-19. Original handling: How many nucleated cells were present was estimated from reference gene primer amplification. The repertoire was sequenced with immunoSEQ multiplex PCR; TCRdb's copy has only in-frame clones and lacks some. The V and J calls and clone size were taken over from that table, and D and trimming were inferred from the DNA. The table includes a few hundred thousand clones, roughly 91% detected once. Symptom resolution, clearance, or two negative PCRs marked donors in Cohort 3 as recovered. Germline V CDR1 and CDR2: SQVTM, ANQGSEA. V was shortened by 3 bases and J by 3 bases, with 11 bases between the two germline ends. This CDR3 is built from 13 residues.

This TCR derives from a woman aged 30 to 39 who had recovered from COVID-19. Material for sequencing was PBMCs or T cells enriched from blood (not recorded which). The gene calls are TRBV29-1 and TRBJ1-1; D is possibly TRBD1 (5 bases). This CDR3 is CSVEAGQDTEAFF. In DNA form, the CDR3 reads TGCAGCGTTGAGGCGGGGCAGGACACTGAAGCTTTCTTT.